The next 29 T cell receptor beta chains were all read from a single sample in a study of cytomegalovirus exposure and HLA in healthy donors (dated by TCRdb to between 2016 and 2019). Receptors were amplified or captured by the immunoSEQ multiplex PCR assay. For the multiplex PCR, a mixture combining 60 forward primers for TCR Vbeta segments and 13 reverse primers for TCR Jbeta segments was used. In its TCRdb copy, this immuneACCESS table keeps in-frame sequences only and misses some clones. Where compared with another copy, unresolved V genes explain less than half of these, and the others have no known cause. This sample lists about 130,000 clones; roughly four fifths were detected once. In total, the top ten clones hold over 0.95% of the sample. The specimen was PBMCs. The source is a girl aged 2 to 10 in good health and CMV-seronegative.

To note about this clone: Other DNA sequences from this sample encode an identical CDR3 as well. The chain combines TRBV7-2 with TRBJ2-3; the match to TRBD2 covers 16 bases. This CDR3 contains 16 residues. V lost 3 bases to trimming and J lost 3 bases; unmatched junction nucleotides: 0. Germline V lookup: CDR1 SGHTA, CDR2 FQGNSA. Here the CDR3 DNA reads TGTGCCAGCAGCTTGGGACTAGCGGGAGGGACAGATACGCAGTATTTT. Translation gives CASSLGLAGGTDTQYF. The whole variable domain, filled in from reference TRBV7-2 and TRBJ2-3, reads GAGVSQSPSNKVTEKGKDVELRCDPISGHTALYWYRQSLGQGLEFLIYFQGNSAPDKSGLPSDRFSAERTGGSVSTLTIQRTQQEDSAVYLCASSLGLAGGTDTQYFGPGTRLTVL.

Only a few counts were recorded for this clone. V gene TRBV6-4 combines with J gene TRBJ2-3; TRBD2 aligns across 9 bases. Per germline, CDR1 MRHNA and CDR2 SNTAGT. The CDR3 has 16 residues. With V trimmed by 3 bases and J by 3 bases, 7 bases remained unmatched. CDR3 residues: CASSEGGGAGTDTQYF. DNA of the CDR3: TGTGCCAGCAGTGAGGGCGGGGGGGCCGGTACAGATACGCAGTATTTT.

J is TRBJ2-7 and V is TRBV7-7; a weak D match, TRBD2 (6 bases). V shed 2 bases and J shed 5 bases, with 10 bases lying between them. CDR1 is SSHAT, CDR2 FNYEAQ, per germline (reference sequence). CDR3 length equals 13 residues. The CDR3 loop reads CASSLSEGDEQYF. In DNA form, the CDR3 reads TGTGCCAGCAGCTTATCGGAGGGCGACGAGCAGTACTTC.

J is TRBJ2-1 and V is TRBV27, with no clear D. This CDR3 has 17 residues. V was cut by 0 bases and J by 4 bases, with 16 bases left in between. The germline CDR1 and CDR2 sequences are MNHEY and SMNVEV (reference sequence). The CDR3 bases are TGTGCCAGCAGTTTATCGGGTAGCCCTCTCATTTACAATGAGCAGTTCTTC. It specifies CASSLSGSPLIYNEQFF.

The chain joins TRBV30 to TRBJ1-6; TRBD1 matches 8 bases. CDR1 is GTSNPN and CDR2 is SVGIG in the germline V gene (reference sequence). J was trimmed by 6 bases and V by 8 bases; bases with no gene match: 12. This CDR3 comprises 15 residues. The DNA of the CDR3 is TGTGCCGGACTATATACGGGACAGGCTAATTCACCCCTCCACTTT. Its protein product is CAGLYTGQANSPLHF.

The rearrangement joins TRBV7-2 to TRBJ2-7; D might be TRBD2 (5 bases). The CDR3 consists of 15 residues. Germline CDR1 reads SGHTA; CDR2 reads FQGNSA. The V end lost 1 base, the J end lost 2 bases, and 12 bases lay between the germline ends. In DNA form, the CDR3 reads TGTGCCAGCAGCTTAGGGGCCTCGACTACCTACGAGCAGTACTTC. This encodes CASSLGASTTYEQYF.

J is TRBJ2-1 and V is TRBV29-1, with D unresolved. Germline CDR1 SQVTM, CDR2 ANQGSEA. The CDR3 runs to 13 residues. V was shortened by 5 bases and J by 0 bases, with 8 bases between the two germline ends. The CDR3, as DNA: TGCAGCGTTCATCTGAGCTCCTACAATGAGCAGTTCTTC. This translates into CSVHLSSYNEQFF.

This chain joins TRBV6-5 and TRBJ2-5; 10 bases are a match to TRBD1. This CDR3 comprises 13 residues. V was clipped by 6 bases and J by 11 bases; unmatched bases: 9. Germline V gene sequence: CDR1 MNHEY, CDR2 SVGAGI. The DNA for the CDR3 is TGTGCCAGCAGAAGGGACAGGGGCGGGGAGCAGTACTTC. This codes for CASRRDRGGEQYF.

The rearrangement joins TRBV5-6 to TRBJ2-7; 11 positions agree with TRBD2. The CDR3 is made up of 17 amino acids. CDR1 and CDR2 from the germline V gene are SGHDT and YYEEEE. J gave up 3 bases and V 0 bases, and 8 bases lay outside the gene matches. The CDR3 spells CASSLALAGAGVYEQYF. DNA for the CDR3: TGTGCCAGCAGCTTGGCACTAGCGGGAGCTGGGGTCTACGAGCAGTACTTC.

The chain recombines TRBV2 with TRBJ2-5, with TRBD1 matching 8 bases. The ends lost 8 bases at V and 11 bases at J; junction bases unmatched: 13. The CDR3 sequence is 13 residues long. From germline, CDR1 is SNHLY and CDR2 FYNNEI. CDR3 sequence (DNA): TGTGCCAGCGAGGTCGGACAGGGAGATCCGCAGTACTTC. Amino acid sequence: CASEVGQGDPQYF.

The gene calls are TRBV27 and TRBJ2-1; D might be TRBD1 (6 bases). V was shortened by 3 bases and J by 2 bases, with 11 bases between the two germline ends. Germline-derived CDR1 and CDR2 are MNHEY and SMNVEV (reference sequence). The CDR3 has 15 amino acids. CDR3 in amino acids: CASSLVRGTYNEQFF. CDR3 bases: TGTGCCAGCAGTTTGGTCAGGGGTACCTACAATGAGCAGTTCTTC.

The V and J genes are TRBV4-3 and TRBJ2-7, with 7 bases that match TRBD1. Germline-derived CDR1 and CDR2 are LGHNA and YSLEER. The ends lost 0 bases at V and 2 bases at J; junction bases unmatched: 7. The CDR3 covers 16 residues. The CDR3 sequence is CASSQELPGQTYEQYF. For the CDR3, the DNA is TGCGCCAGCAGCCAAGAACTACCGGGACAGACCTACGAGCAGTACTTC.

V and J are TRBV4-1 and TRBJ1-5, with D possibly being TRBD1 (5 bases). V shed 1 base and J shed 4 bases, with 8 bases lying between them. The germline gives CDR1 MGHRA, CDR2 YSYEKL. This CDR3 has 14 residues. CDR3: CASSQGRGNQPQHF. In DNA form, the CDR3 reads TGCGCCAGCAGCCAAGGGAGGGGTAATCAGCCCCAGCATTTT.

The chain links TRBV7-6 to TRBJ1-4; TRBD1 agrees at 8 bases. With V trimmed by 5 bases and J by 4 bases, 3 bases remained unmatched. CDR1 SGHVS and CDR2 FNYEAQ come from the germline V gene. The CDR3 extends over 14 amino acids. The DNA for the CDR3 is TGTGCCAGCAGCAGGGACAGGCTTAATGAAAAACTGTTTTTT. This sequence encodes CASSRDRLNEKLFF.

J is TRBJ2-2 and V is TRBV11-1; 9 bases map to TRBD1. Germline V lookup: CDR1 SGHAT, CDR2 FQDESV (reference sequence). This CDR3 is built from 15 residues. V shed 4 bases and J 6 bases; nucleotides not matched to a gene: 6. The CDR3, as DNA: TGTGCCAGCAGCTCCGGGACAGGGTCCGCCGGGGAGCTGTTTTTT. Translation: CASSSGTGSAGELFF.

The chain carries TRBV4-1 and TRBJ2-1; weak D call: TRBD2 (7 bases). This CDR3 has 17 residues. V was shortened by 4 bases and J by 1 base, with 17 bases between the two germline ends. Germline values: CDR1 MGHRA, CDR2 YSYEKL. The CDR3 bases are TGCGCCAGCAGCCGCACTCCAGGGGAGGGATCCTACAATGAGCAGTTCTTC. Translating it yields CASSRTPGEGSYNEQFF.

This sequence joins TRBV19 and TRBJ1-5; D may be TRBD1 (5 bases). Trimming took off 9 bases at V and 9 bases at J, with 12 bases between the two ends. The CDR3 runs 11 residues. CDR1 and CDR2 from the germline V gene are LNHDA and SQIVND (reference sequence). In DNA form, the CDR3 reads TGTGCCAGCGAGCGGGGGGGGCCCCAGCATTTT. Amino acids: CASERGGPQHF.

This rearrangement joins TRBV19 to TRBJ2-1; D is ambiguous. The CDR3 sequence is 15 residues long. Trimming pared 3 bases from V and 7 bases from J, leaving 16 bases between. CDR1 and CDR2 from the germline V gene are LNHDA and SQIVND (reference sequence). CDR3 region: CASSIFSGRKNEQFF. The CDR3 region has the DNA TGTGCCAGTAGTATTTTTAGTGGGCGAAAGAATGAGCAGTTCTTC.

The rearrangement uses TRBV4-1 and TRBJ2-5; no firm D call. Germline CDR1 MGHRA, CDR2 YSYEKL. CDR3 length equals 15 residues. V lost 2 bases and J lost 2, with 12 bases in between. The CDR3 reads CASSQIVAVQETQYF. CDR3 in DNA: TGCGCCAGCAGCCAAATCGTGGCTGTTCAAGAGACCCAGTACTTC.

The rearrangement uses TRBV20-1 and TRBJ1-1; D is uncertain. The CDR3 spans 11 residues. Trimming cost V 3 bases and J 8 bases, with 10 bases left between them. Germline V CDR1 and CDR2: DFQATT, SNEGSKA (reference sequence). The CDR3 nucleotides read TGCAGTGCTAGCCGAGGTATAGAAGCTTTCTTT. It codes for CSASRGIEAFF.

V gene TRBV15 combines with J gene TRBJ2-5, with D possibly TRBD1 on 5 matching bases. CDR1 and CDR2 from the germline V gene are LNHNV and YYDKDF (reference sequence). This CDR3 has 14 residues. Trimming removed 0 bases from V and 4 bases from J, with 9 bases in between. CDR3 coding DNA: TGTGCCACCAGCAGAGACTTAGGGGCAGAGACCCAGTACTTC. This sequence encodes CATSRDLGAETQYF.

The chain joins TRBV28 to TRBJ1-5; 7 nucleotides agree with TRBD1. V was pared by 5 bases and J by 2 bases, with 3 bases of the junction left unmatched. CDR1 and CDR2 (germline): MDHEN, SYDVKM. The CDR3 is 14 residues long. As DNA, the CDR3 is TGTGCCAGCAGTGACAGGGAGGGCAATCAGCCCCAGCATTTT. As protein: CASSDREGNQPQHF.

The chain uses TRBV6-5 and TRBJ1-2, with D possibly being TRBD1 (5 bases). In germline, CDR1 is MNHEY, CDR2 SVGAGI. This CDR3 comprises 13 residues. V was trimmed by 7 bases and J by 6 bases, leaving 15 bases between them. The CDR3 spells CASKVSGTHGYTF. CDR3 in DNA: TGTGCCAGCAAGGTCTCAGGGACTCATGGCTACACCTTC.

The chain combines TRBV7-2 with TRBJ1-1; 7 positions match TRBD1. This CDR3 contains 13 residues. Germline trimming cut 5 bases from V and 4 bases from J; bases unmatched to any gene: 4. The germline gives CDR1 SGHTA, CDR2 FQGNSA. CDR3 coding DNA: TGTGCCAGCAGCCTTTACAGGGGCACTGAAGCTTTCTTT. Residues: CASSLYRGTEAFF.

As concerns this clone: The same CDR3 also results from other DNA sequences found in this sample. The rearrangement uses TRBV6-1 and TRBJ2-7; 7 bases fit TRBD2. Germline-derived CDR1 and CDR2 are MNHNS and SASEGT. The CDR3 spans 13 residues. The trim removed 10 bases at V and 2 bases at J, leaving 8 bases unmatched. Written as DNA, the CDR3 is TGTGCCATCGGGGCTAGCGGTCCCTACGAGCAGTACTTC. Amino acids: CAIGASGPYEQYF.

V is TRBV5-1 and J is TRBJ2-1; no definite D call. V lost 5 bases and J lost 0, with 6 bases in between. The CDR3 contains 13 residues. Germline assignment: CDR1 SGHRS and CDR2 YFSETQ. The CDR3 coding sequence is TGCGCCAGCAGTTGGAGCTCCTACAATGAGCAGTTCTTC. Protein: CASSWSSYNEQFF.

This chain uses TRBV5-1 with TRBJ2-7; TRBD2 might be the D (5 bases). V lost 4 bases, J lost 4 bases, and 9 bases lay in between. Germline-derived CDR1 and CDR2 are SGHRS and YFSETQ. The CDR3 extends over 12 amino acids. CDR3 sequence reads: CASSKDSYEQYF. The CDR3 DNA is TGCGCCAGCAGCAAGGACTCGTACGAGCAGTACTTC.

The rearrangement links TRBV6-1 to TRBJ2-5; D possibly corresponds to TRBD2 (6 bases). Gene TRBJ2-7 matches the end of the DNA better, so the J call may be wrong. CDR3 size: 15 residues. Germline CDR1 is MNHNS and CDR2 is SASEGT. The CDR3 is CASSDTPQRAYEQYF. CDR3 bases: TGTGCCAGCAGTGATACTCCCCAGCGGGCTTACGAGCAGTACTTC.

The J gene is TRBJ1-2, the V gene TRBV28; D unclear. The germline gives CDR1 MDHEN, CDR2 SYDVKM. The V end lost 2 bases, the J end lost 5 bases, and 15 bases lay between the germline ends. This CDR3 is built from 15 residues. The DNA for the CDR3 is TGTGCCAGCAGTTTACCCCCGCCACGAGGGTATGGCTACACCTTC. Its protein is CASSLPPPRGYGYTF.